The source of this T cell receptor (beta chain) is a study of EBV T-cell therapy then PD-1 blockade in nasopharyngeal carcinoma (dated by TCRdb to about 2021). The germline V gene (reference sequence) sets CDR1 to GTSNPN and CDR2 to SVGIG. V is pared back by 0 bases and J by 2 bases, with 23 bases lying between the germline termini. The CDR3, cysteine through phenylalanine, is 19 amino acids long. Only the CDR3 DNA is retained, 57 bases long and in frame from the first base. Genomic DNA was extracted from sorted cells using the Qiagen DNeasy Kit. Deep sequencing of the TCR beta chain was done on the immunoSEQ platform. The authors processed their data as follows. The immunoSEQ Analyzer software was used to analyze the repertoire data. TCRdb took this table from immuneACCESS and kept in-frame rearrangements with V and J called. Such tables lack part of the clones; where checked against another copy, unresolved V genes explain under half of the gap, and the rest is unexplained. V and J calls and clone size are as listed in that table; D and trimming were resolved from the DNA. In this sample the table shows over 15,000 clones, roughly 83% of which occur a single time. The biggest ten clones account for roughly 30% of the sample.

This clone was seen just once. Which antigen it targets is not known. Per-nucleotide qualities are absent, and no much larger clonotype sits a single base away. This sample's treatment or condition label indicates: AdE1-LMPpoly-expanded autologous EBV-specific T-cell therapy followed by anti-PD-1 nivolumab. This receptor chain uses TRBV30 and TRBJ1-3; 6 matching bases give a weak D call of TRBD1. The origin of this receptor is a man aged 35 to 55 with nasopharyngeal carcinoma. The specimen was CD8+ T cells from blood, collected at roughly day 35 from a patient whose treatment included autologous EBV-specific T cells and nivolumab. At the DNA level, the sequence is TGTGCCTGGAGTGTAAAACCGGGACACTTCAACAAAGCTGGAAACACCATATATTTT. Its coded protein is CAWSVKPGHFNKAGNTIYF. Reference TRBV30 and TRBJ1-3 genes cover what lies past the CDR3, so the full variable domain is SQTIHQWPATLVQPVGSPLSLECTVEGTSNPNLYWYRQAAGRGLQLLFYSVGIGQISSEVPQNLSASRPQDRQFILSSKKLLLSDSGFYLCAWSVKPGHFNKAGNTIYFGEGSWLTVV.